The present TCR beta chain was sequenced within a study of neurological immune-mediated disorders. This clonotype turned up a few times. Looked up from germline, CDR1 is SGHVS and CDR2 is FQNEAQ. Trimming removed 5 bases from V and 7 bases from J, with 14 bases in between. The CDR3 is 14 amino acids. MiXCR was run by TCRdb on the 5' RACE reads, yielding one entry per CDR3 protein. Among tens of thousands of distinct CDR3 sequences listed, around 5.3% were seen once. The TCR comes from a woman in her late teens or twenties with multiple sclerosis. The rearrangement links TRBV7-8 to TRBJ2-2; D gene uncertain. The specimen was CD4+ T cells from blood. CDR3 DNA sequence: TGTGCCAGCAGCGACCGGAATGCCCACGGGGAGCTGTTTTTT. This gives the protein CASSDRNAHGELFF.